A single sample is the source of the 23 T cell receptor beta chains below, sequenced in a study of human T cells and chemical hapten exposure. Using its own MiXCR run on the RACE reads, TCRdb lists one record per CDR3 protein. This table has more than 80,000 distinct CDR3 sequences, more than 10% appearing once. Time point: pre-sensitization, week 0. Regarding treatment: therapeutic diphenylcyclopropenone sensitization with weekly scalp DPC. The specimen was whole blood, collected in connection with sensitization to the hapten diphenylcyclopropenone (DPC). The receptor source for this set is a woman between 50 and 59 years old with alopecia areata. Some clones in this sample may be carry-over from other donors' samples.

This clonotype has ten or more counts. Here the CDR3 DNA reads TGTGCCAGCAGACCGACAGGGGTAAGGAGCAATCAGCCCCAGCATTTT. The encoded protein is CASRPTGVRSNQPQHF. V and J are TRBV12-3 or TRBV12-4 and TRBJ1-5; 8 bases fit TRBD1. With 6 bases clipped from V and 1 base from J, the junction kept 8 bases outside the gene matches. The CDR3 totals 16 residues.

V is TRBV27 and J is TRBJ2-5; D is perhaps TRBD1 or TRBD2 (5 bases each). V was trimmed by 4 bases and J by 6 bases, leaving 21 bases between them. CDR3 length: 16 residues. Germline V CDR1 and CDR2: MNHEY, SMNVEV (reference sequence). The CDR3 protein is CASSSRGDQGRQTQYF. The CDR3 DNA is TGTGCCAGCAGTTCCCGAGGGGACCAGGGTCGGCAGACCCAGTACTTC.

This clonotype has at least ten counts. V and J are TRBV5-6 and TRBJ2-7; 7 nucleotides agree with TRBD1. The ends lost 2 bases at V and 3 bases at J; junction bases unmatched: 5. The germline CDR1 and CDR2 sequences are SGHDT and YYEEEE. The CDR3 extends over 14 amino acids. The DNA for the CDR3 is TGTGCCAGCAGCTTACGGGACAGACGCTACGAGCAGTACTTC. Translating it yields CASSLRDRRYEQYF. The full variable domain, completed using reference TRBV5-6 and TRBJ2-7, is DAGVTQSPTHLIKTRGQQVTLRCSPKSGHDTVSWYQQALGQGPQFIFQYYEEEERQRGNFPDRFSGHQFPNYSSELNVNALLLGDSALYLCASSLRDRRYEQYFGPGTRLTVT.

At least ten counts were recorded for this clonotype. The chain joins TRBV7-2 to TRBJ2-1; tentative D call: TRBD2 (7 bases). CDR1 is SGHTA, CDR2 FQGNSA, per germline. CDR3 length: 16 residues. The V gene lost 3 bases and the J gene lost 0 bases, with 12 bases spanning the gap. DNA for the CDR3: TGTGCCAGCAGCTTTCGGGGGGCAAGCTCCTACAATGAGCAGTTCTTC. Protein sequence: CASSFRGASSYNEQFF.

This clonotype was observed a handful of times. The rearrangement links TRBV5-1 to TRBJ2-7; D unclear. V lost 2 bases to trimming and J lost 3 bases, with 9 bases between them. The germline CDR1 and CDR2 sequences are SGHRS and YFSETQ. The CDR3 is 13 amino acids. The CDR3 bases are TGCGCCAGCAGCTTAGGCAGCCTCTACGAGCAGTACTTC. It is translated as CASSLGSLYEQYF.

This clonotype was detected many times. The gene calls are TRBV25-1 and TRBJ1-2; D unresolved. CDR3 length: 14 amino acids. V was trimmed by 2 bases and J by 6 bases, leaving 13 bases between them. The germline CDR1 and CDR2 sequences are MGHDK and SYGVNS. CDR3 nucleotide sequence: TGTGCCAGCAGTGAACCGCTCTCTATCCATGGCTACACCTTC. This sequence encodes CASSEPLSIHGYTF.

The chain has TRBV20-1 and TRBJ1-2; D is uncertain. Germline V gene data show CDR1 as DFQATT and CDR2 as SNEGSKA (reference sequence). CDR3 size: 13 residues. Trimming pared 3 bases from V and 3 bases from J, leaving 11 bases between. The CDR3 region is CSASANRDYGYTF. CDR3 coding DNA: TGCAGTGCTAGCGCTAACAGAGACTATGGCTACACCTTC.

This clonotype was observed at least ten times. This sequence joins TRBV5-8 and TRBJ1-5, with 8 positions matching TRBD1. Germline CDR1 reads SGHTS; CDR2 reads YDEGEE. This CDR3 is built from 14 residues. Trimming cost V 5 bases and J 10 bases; bases outside gene matches: 11. CDR3 region: CASRTRDRLYPQHF. The CDR3 region has the DNA TGTGCCAGCAGGACCCGGGACAGGTTGTATCCCCAGCATTTT.

This clonotype was counted many times. This chain joins TRBV20-1 and TRBJ2-3; D is ambiguous. CDR1 and CDR2 (germline): DFQATT, SNEGSKA (reference sequence). The CDR3 sequence is 12 residues long. With 7 bases removed from V and 4 bases from J, the gap between germline ends came to 12 bases. This CDR3 is CSVVVTSDTQYF. CDR3 in DNA: TGCAGTGTCGTGGTGACTTCAGATACGCAGTATTTT.

A few counts support this clonotype. V is TRBV5-1 and J is TRBJ2-5, with 8 bases aligning to TRBD1. Germline V gene lookup returns CDR1 SGHRS and CDR2 YFSETQ. This CDR3 spans 15 amino acids. J was trimmed by 5 bases and V by 0 bases; bases with no gene match: 6. CDR3 nucleotides: TGCGCCAGCAGCTTGGAGCAGGGGGCGAGGGAGACCCAGTACTTC. Its translation is CASSLEQGARETQYF.

The chain carries TRBV6-1 and TRBJ2-6; D call uncertain. Germline assignment: CDR1 MNHNS and CDR2 SASEGT. V shed 8 bases and J shed 0 bases, with 5 bases lying between them. The CDR3 has 13 residues. CDR3 protein: CASEFSGANVLTF. CDR3 DNA sequence: TGTGCCAGCGAGTTCTCTGGGGCCAACGTCCTGACTTTC.

This clonotype was seen ten or more times. The rearrangement uses TRBV19 and TRBJ2-2; 7 bases align to TRBD1. The length of the CDR3 is 14 residues. The junction had 4 bases not matched to a gene; V was cut back by 6 bases and J by 3 bases. CDR1 is LNHDA and CDR2 is SQIVND in the germline V gene (reference sequence). The CDR3 region is CASRNRGDTGELFF. The CDR3 bases are TGTGCCAGTAGGAACAGGGGCGACACCGGGGAGCTGTTTTTT.

The chain recombines TRBV4-3 with TRBJ2-3; TRBD1 might be the D (6 bases). Trimming shortened V by 0 bases and J by 6 bases, and 19 bases separated the two germline ends. Germline V gives CDR1 LGHNA, CDR2 YSLEER. This CDR3 comprises 17 residues. The CDR3 sequence is CASSQDLGQTGVDTQYF. The CDR3 DNA is TGCGCCAGCAGCCAAGATCTTGGACAGACGGGTGTTGATACGCAGTATTTT.

This chain links TRBV28 with TRBJ1-4; no clear D gene. Trimming stripped 5 bases from V and 5 bases from J, with 9 bases between. There are 13 residues in the CDR3. CDR1 MDHEN and CDR2 SYDVKM come from the germline V gene. This chain's CDR3 is CASSRGGNEKLFF. DNA for the CDR3: TGTGCCAGCAGTCGAGGTGGGAATGAAAAACTGTTTTTT.

Only a few counts were recorded for this clonotype. V is TRBV7-6 and J is TRBJ2-6, with TRBD1 identical over 9 bases. The CDR3 runs 17 residues. Germline-derived CDR1 and CDR2 are SGHVS and FNYEAQ. V was pared by 7 bases and J by 0 bases, with 7 bases of the junction left unmatched. CDR3 nucleotides: TGTGCCAGCAACCGAGGGACAGGGCACTCTGGGGCCAACGTCCTGACTTTC. Protein product: CASNRGTGHSGANVLTF.

This clonotype showed up just a few times. V is TRBV28 and J is TRBJ1-2, with TRBD1 matching 9 bases. The ends lost 1 base at V and 8 bases at J; junction bases unmatched: 5. The CDR3 is 14 amino acids. In germline, CDR1 is MDHEN, CDR2 SYDVKM. The CDR3 loop reads CASSLSTGGYGYTF. Written as DNA, the CDR3 is TGTGCCAGCAGTTTATCTACAGGGGGCTACGGCTACACCTTC.

V and J are TRBV10-1 and TRBJ2-3; the D gene could be TRBD1 or TRBD2 (5 bases each). V was shortened by 8 bases and J by 0 bases, with 9 bases between the two germline ends. This CDR3 contains 13 residues. Germline V CDR1 and CDR2: WNHNN, SYGVQD (reference sequence). The CDR3 sequence: CASRRDSTDTQYF. The CDR3 DNA reads TGCGCCAGCCGCCGGGACAGCACAGATACGCAGTATTTT.

Ten or more counts support this clonotype. The chain combines TRBV29-1 with TRBJ1-1, with a weak D call TRBD1 (5 bases). The CDR3 loop spans 15 amino acids. The V and J ends lost 3 bases and 3 bases respectively, with 17 bases between them. Germline assignment: CDR1 SQVTM and CDR2 ANQGSEA. CDR3 protein: CSVEGQARGDTEAFF. The CDR3 region has the DNA TGCAGCGTTGAGGGGCAGGCGCGGGGGGACACTGAAGCTTTCTTT.

The genes are TRBV4-3 and TRBJ1-1, with 7 nucleotides matching TRBD1. Germline V CDR1 and CDR2: LGHNA, YSLEER. The CDR3 spans 18 residues. J lost 1 base, V lost 0 bases, and 11 bases had no gene match. CDR3 sequence: CASSQDTVAGGSNTEAFF. In nucleotides, the CDR3 is TGCGCCAGCAGCCAAGATACGGTGGCAGGGGGTTCGAACACTGAAGCTTTCTTT.

The chain combines TRBV11-3 with TRBJ2-1; possibly TRBD2 for D (5 bases). Germline V lookup: CDR1 SGHNT, CDR2 YENEEA. This CDR3 comprises 15 residues. The V and J ends lost 1 base and 7 bases respectively, with 14 bases between them. The CDR3 nucleotides are TGTGCCAGCAGCTTAGGAAACGGGATTACGAATGAGCAGTTCTTC. Translating it yields CASSLGNGITNEQFF.

A few counts support this clonotype. The J gene is TRBJ1-2, the V gene TRBV11-2; 11 nucleotides agree with TRBD1. The CDR3 is 16 amino acids. V lost 1 base and J lost 2; bases outside the gene matches: 3. CDR1 and CDR2 from the germline V gene are SGHAT and FQNNGV. The CDR3 reads CASSLARTGGNYGYTF. CDR3 bases: TGTGCCAGCAGCTTAGCTCGGACAGGGGGCAACTATGGCTACACCTTC.

The V gene is TRBV5-4, the J gene TRBJ2-4; 8 nucleotides agree with TRBD2. V lost 2 bases to trimming and J lost 2 bases; unmatched junction nucleotides: 6. CDR1 and CDR2 (germline): SGHNT, YYREEE (reference sequence). The CDR3 extends over 16 amino acids. This CDR3 reads CASSFGGGTTKNIQYF. CDR3 nucleotides: TGTGCCAGCAGCTTCGGCGGGGGGACAACCAAAAACATTCAGTACTTC. The variable domain in full, with the rest retrieved from reference TRBV5-4 and TRBJ2-4, is ETGVTQSPTHLIKTRGQQVTLRCSSQSGHNTVSWYQQALGQGPQFIFQYYREEENGRGNFPPRFSGLQFPNYSSELNVNALELDDSALYLCASSFGGGTTKNIQYFGAGTRLSVL.

This clonotype was found a few times. The genes are TRBV6-1 and TRBJ1-2; TRBD1 agrees at 9 bases. The germline CDR1 and CDR2 sequences are MNHNS and SASEGT. The CDR3 contains 14 residues. J was trimmed by 4 bases and V by 3 bases; bases with no gene match: 3. CDR3 sequence: CASSDWTGVYGYTF. The DNA for the CDR3 is TGTGCCAGCAGTGACTGGACAGGGGTCTATGGCTACACCTTC.